This T cell receptor (beta chain) originates from a study of tumor-infiltrating lymphocytes in primary liver carcinoma. Study as a whole: About 3.5 to 8 million productive TCRbeta reads were obtained from the samples, with similar numbers across tissue types.

Alongside blood RNA obtained from unsorted whole blood, germline DNA was also extracted. Production of TCR beta cDNA used around 500 ng total RNA together with a constant-region primer. TCR beta libraries came from three nested multiplex PCR rounds using slightly modified ARM-PCR. Running around 9 cycles apiece, the first two PCR rounds relied on TRBV1-TRBV30 forward primers together with a C-beta reverse primer. A single record per CDR3 protein comes from TCRdb applying MiXCR to the multiplex PCR reads. Of 300,000 to 400,000 distinct CDR3 sequences listed, over 55% were seen once; the top ten hold 9%. In this sample, this clonotype turned up once. This CDR3 contains 14 residues. V lost 8 bases and J 2 bases, leaving 15 bases between the germline ends.

This sequence joins TRBV12-3 or TRBV12-4 and TRBJ1-1, with a possible D match to TRBD1 (5 bases). The clonotype originates from a man aged 40-50 years with primary liver carcinoma and hepatitis B virus infection. The specimen sequenced was peripheral blood. CDR3 amino acids: CASCLGQGNTEAFF. The CDR3 nucleotides read TGTGCCAGCTGCTTAGGGCAGGGAAACACTGAAGCTTTCTTT.